Listed below are T cell receptor beta chains from one sample, sequenced in a study of CD8 T cells in Susac syndrome. TCRdb re-derived calls from the immunoSEQ multiplex PCR reads in MiXCR, one entry per CDR3 protein. The data hold about 150,000 distinct CDR3 sequences, with approximately 94% observed a single time. The sample comprised CD8+ T cells from PBMCs. The receptors derive from a human donor with multiple sclerosis. Both conserved end residues are part of each CDR3. The D gene is left open where the match is weak. The size entry is marked missing in some rows and otherwise reads once, few, many or a size class.

len: 16
j_gene: TRBJ1-2
d_gene: NA
abundance: NA
v_gene: TRBV5-1
CDR3aa: CASSLDFDRSDYGYTF
CDR3nt: TGCGCCAGCAGCTTGGATTTTGACAGGTCTGATTATGGCTACACCTTC

len: 20
j_gene: TRBJ2-1
d_gene: NA
abundance: NA
v_gene: TRBV28
CDR3aa: CASRREGWERTRTSYNEQFF
CDR3nt: TGTGCCAGCCGCCGGGAAGGCTGGGAGCGGACCCGAACGTCCTACAATGAGCAGTTCTTC

len: 12
j_gene: TRBJ1-1
d_gene: NA
abundance: NA
v_gene: TRBV11-2
CDR3aa: CASSLGRGDAFF
CDR3nt: TGTGCCAGCAGCTTAGGCAGGGGCGACGCTTTCTTT

len: 17
j_gene: TRBJ1-2
d_gene: TRBD1
abundance: NA
v_gene: TRBV14
CDR3aa: CASSHLPSRQGDYGYTF
CDR3nt: TGTGCCAGCAGCCATCTCCCATCGCGACAGGGCGACTATGGCTACACCTTC

len: 15
j_gene: TRBJ2-7
d_gene: NA
abundance: NA
v_gene: TRBV29-1
CDR3aa: CSVEDPQGGAYEQYF
CDR3nt: TGCAGCGTTGAAGACCCGCAGGGGGGGGCCTACGAGCAGTACTTC

len: 17
j_gene: TRBJ1-1
d_gene: TRBD1
abundance: NA
v_gene: TRBV7-8
CDR3aa: CATTPLQGEVGNTEAFF
CDR3nt: TGTGCCACCACCCCGTTACAGGGGGAGGTTGGGAACACTGAAGCTTTCTTT

len: 14
j_gene: TRBJ1-6
d_gene: NA
abundance: NA
v_gene: TRBV20-1
CDR3aa: CSARDLEGSSPLHF
CDR3nt: TGCAGTGCTAGAGATCTGGAGGGGAGTTCACCCCTCCACTTT

len: 15
j_gene: TRBJ1-4
d_gene: TRBD1
abundance: NA
v_gene: TRBV9
CDR3aa: CASSQSGGLGEKLFF
CDR3nt: TGTGCCAGCAGCCAATCAGGGGGCCTCGGTGAAAAACTGTTTTTT

len: 14
j_gene: TRBJ1-2
d_gene: TRBD1
abundance: NA
v_gene: TRBV27
CDR3aa: CASSLMGQGSGYTF
CDR3nt: TGTGCCAGCAGCCTAATGGGACAGGGGTCTGGCTACACCTTC

len: 13
j_gene: TRBJ2-7
d_gene: TRBD1
abundance: NA
v_gene: TRBV29-1
CDR3aa: CSVTTGESYEQYF
CDR3nt: TGCAGCGTCACAACAGGGGAATCTTACGAGCAGTACTTC

len: 14
j_gene: TRBJ2-5
d_gene: NA
abundance: NA
v_gene: TRBV27
CDR3aa: CASSLSKRGETQYF
CDR3nt: TGTGCCAGCAGTTTATCGAAGAGAGGAGAGACCCAGTACTTC

len: 13
j_gene: TRBJ2-3
d_gene: TRBD1
abundance: NA
v_gene: TRBV12-3/TRBV12-4
CDR3aa: CASSVTGSDTQYF
CDR3nt: TGTGCCAGCAGTGTGACAGGGTCAGATACGCAGTATTTT

len: 21
j_gene: TRBJ2-3
d_gene: NA
abundance: NA
v_gene: TRBV9
CDR3aa: CASSVVPGPGGQDEITDTQYF
CDR3nt: TGTGCCAGCAGCGTAGTGCCCGGCCCCGGTGGGCAGGACGAGATCACAGATACGCAGTATTTT

len: 19
j_gene: TRBJ1-2
d_gene: TRBD1
abundance: NA
v_gene: TRBV3-1
CDR3aa: CASSQVLGGRSSKDYGYTF
CDR3nt: TGTGCCAGCAGCCAAGTACTAGGGGGCAGAAGTTCCAAGGACTATGGCTACACCTTC

len: 14
j_gene: TRBJ2-1
d_gene: NA
abundance: NA
v_gene: TRBV3-1
CDR3aa: CASSHRVRCDEQFF
CDR3nt: TGTGCCAGCAGCCATCGGGTCCGTTGCGATGAGCAGTTCTTC

len: 15
j_gene: TRBJ1-5
d_gene: NA
abundance: NA
v_gene: TRBV12-3/TRBV12-4
CDR3aa: CASSLIDSSNQPQHF
CDR3nt: TGTGCCAGCAGTCTCATCGACAGTAGCAATCAGCCCCAGCATTTT

len: 12
j_gene: TRBJ1-1
d_gene: TRBD1
abundance: NA
v_gene: TRBV3-1
CDR3aa: CASSPTGVEAFF
CDR3nt: TGTGCCAGCAGCCCCACAGGGGTTGAAGCTTTCTTT

len: 14
j_gene: TRBJ2-1
d_gene: TRBD1
abundance: NA
v_gene: TRBV27
CDR3aa: CASRLGGTGHEQFF
CDR3nt: TGTGCCAGCCGCTTAGGCGGGACAGGGCATGAGCAGTTCTTC

len: 14
j_gene: TRBJ1-6
d_gene: NA
abundance: NA
v_gene: TRBV3-1
CDR3aa: CASSQDRSNSPLHF
CDR3nt: TGTGCCAGCAGCCAAGACAGGTCGAATTCACCCCTCCACTTT

len: 14
j_gene: TRBJ2-1
d_gene: NA
abundance: NA
v_gene: TRBV6-5
CDR3aa: CASSYPPGGNEQFF
CDR3nt: TGTGCCAGCAGTTACCCCCCTGGGGGGAATGAGCAGTTCTTC

len: 14
j_gene: TRBJ2-3
d_gene: TRBD2
abundance: NA
v_gene: TRBV11-2
CDR3aa: CASSSRTSGGPEYF
CDR3nt: TGTGCCAGCAGCTCCCGGACTAGCGGGGGCCCCGAGTATTTT

len: 15
j_gene: TRBJ1-5
d_gene: NA
abundance: NA
v_gene: TRBV28
CDR3aa: CASRIPRGINQPQHF
CDR3nt: TGTGCCAGCAGGATCCCCCGGGGTATCAATCAGCCCCAGCATTTT

len: 13
j_gene: TRBJ2-1
d_gene: TRBD2
abundance: NA
v_gene: TRBV12-3/TRBV12-4
CDR3aa: CASSPTSGGALFF
CDR3nt: TGTGCCAGCAGTCCTACTAGCGGGGGGGCACTGTTCTTC

len: 14
j_gene: TRBJ2-7
d_gene: NA
abundance: NA
v_gene: TRBV4-1
CDR3aa: CASSPLGTLYEQYF
CDR3nt: TGCGCCAGCAGCCCACTCGGGACTCTCTACGAGCAGTACTTC

len: 14
j_gene: TRBJ1-1
d_gene: NA
abundance: NA
v_gene: TRBV27
CDR3aa: CASSLSATGAEAFF
CDR3nt: TGTGCCAGCAGTTTATCGGCCACGGGCGCTGAAGCTTTCTTT

len: 13
j_gene: TRBJ2-1
d_gene: NA
abundance: NA
v_gene: TRBV5-1
CDR3aa: CASSMDQKNEQFF
CDR3nt: TGCGCCAGCAGCATGGACCAGAAGAATGAGCAGTTCTTC

len: 17
j_gene: TRBJ2-3
d_gene: TRBD2
abundance: NA
v_gene: TRBV15
CDR3aa: CATTLAGDLLSTDTQYF
CDR3nt: TGTGCCACGACCTTGGCGGGGGACCTCCTTAGCACAGATACGCAGTATTTT

len: 14
j_gene: TRBJ1-6
d_gene: NA
abundance: NA
v_gene: TRBV27
CDR3aa: CASSTGIAYSPLHF
CDR3nt: TGTGCCAGCAGCACCGGGATAGCATATTCACCCCTCCACTTT

len: 15
j_gene: TRBJ1-5
d_gene: NA
abundance: once
v_gene: TRBV3-1
CDR3aa: CASSHMRQIPQPQHF
CDR3nt: TGTGCCAGCAGCCATATGCGACAGATCCCCCAGCCCCAGCATTTT

len: 15
j_gene: TRBJ1-2
d_gene: NA
abundance: NA
v_gene: TRBV27
CDR3aa: CASSPGPGANYGYTF
CDR3nt: TGTGCCAGCAGTCCAGGACCCGGAGCTAACTATGGCTACACCTTC

len: 13
j_gene: TRBJ2-2
d_gene: TRBD1
abundance: NA
v_gene: TRBV5-6
CDR3aa: CASSPGTGGELFF
CDR3nt: TGTGCCAGCAGCCCCGGGACAGGGGGGGAGCTGTTTTTT

len: 13
j_gene: TRBJ1-1
d_gene: NA
abundance: few
v_gene: TRBV9
CDR3aa: CASSPRVNTEAFF
CDR3nt: TGTGCCAGCAGTCCTAGGGTGAACACTGAAGCTTTCTTT

len: 14
j_gene: TRBJ2-7
d_gene: TRBD1
abundance: NA
v_gene: TRBV27
CDR3aa: CASSWTTGMGEQYF
CDR3nt: TGTGCCAGCAGCTGGACGACAGGGATGGGGGAGCAGTACTTC

len: 14
j_gene: TRBJ2-1
d_gene: NA
abundance: NA
v_gene: TRBV29-1
CDR3aa: CSVGGVNAGDEQFF
CDR3nt: TGCAGCGTTGGGGGGGTGAATGCAGGGGATGAGCAGTTCTTC

len: 16
j_gene: TRBJ2-3
d_gene: NA
abundance: NA
v_gene: TRBV24-1
CDR3aa: CTTSDFRGTGTDTQYF
CDR3nt: TGTACCACCAGTGATTTCAGGGGGACTGGCACAGATACGCAGTATTTT

len: 17
j_gene: TRBJ1-6
d_gene: NA
abundance: NA
v_gene: TRBV20-1
CDR3aa: CSARTRPRGPNNSPLHF
CDR3nt: TGCAGTGCTAGAACGCGCCCCAGGGGCCCTAATAATTCACCCCTCCACTTT

len: 15
j_gene: TRBJ2-1
d_gene: TRBD1
abundance: NA
v_gene: TRBV7-9
CDR3aa: CASSFTAGGHNEQFF
CDR3nt: TGTGCCAGCAGCTTCACAGCAGGGGGTCACAATGAGCAGTTCTTC

len: 12
j_gene: TRBJ1-1
d_gene: TRBD1
abundance: NA
v_gene: TRBV7-9
CDR3aa: CASSPGQQEAFF
CDR3nt: TGTGCCAGCAGCCCGGGACAGCAAGAAGCTTTCTTT

len: 13
j_gene: TRBJ1-1
d_gene: TRBD1
abundance: NA
v_gene: TRBV5-6
CDR3aa: CASSLSRGAEAFF
CDR3nt: TGTGCCAGCAGCTTGTCCAGGGGGGCTGAAGCTTTCTTT

len: 17
j_gene: TRBJ1-5
d_gene: NA
abundance: NA
v_gene: TRBV6-2/TRBV6-3
CDR3aa: CASSYSKDWTSGQPQHF
CDR3nt: TGTGCCAGCAGTTACTCGAAAGACTGGACCAGCGGTCAGCCCCAGCATTTT

len: 13
j_gene: TRBJ2-7
d_gene: NA
abundance: NA
v_gene: TRBV6-6
CDR3aa: CASSYSGVSEQYF
CDR3nt: TGTGCCAGCAGTTACTCGGGGGTATCCGAGCAGTACTTC

len: 14
j_gene: TRBJ2-5
d_gene: NA
abundance: NA
v_gene: TRBV3-1
CDR3aa: CASSRGQYQETQYF
CDR3nt: TGTGCCAGCAGCCGCGGGCAATACCAAGAGACCCAGTACTTC

len: 16
j_gene: TRBJ2-2
d_gene: NA
abundance: NA
v_gene: TRBV7-6
CDR3aa: CASSLAPRGGYGELFF
CDR3nt: TGTGCCAGCAGCTTAGCCCCCAGGGGGGGTTACGGGGAGCTGTTTTTT

len: 16
j_gene: TRBJ1-2
d_gene: TRBD1
abundance: NA
v_gene: TRBV7-2
CDR3aa: CASSSGRDRDYYGYTF
CDR3nt: TGTGCCAGCAGCTCAGGTCGGGACAGGGATTACTATGGCTACACCTTC

len: 15
j_gene: TRBJ2-5
d_gene: TRBD1
abundance: NA
v_gene: TRBV7-2
CDR3aa: CASSLVNRGVETQYF
CDR3nt: TGTGCCAGCAGCTTAGTTAACAGGGGGGTGGAGACCCAGTACTTC

len: 14
j_gene: TRBJ1-2
d_gene: TRBD1
abundance: once
v_gene: TRBV30
CDR3aa: CAWTTRRGLDGYTF
CDR3nt: TGTGCCTGGACGACTAGAAGGGGGCTTGATGGCTACACCTTC

len: 19
j_gene: TRBJ2-2
d_gene: TRBD2
abundance: NA
v_gene: TRBV24-1
CDR3aa: CATSAARLAGDPNTGELFF
CDR3nt: TGTGCCACCAGTGCGGCGCGACTAGCGGGGGACCCAAACACCGGGGAGCTGTTTTTT

len: 15
j_gene: TRBJ2-7
d_gene: NA
abundance: NA
v_gene: TRBV7-9
CDR3aa: CASSDTGTPYYEQYF
CDR3nt: TGTGCCAGCAGCGATACCGGGACACCCTACTACGAGCAGTACTTC

len: 16
j_gene: TRBJ1-2
d_gene: NA
abundance: NA
v_gene: TRBV23-1
CDR3aa: CASSQPDRNSNYGYTF
CDR3nt: TGCGCCAGCAGTCAGCCCGACAGGAATTCTAACTATGGCTACACCTTC

len: 12
j_gene: TRBJ1-1
d_gene: NA
abundance: NA
v_gene: TRBV27
CDR3aa: CASSSGGAEAFF
CDR3nt: TGTGCCAGCAGTTCCGGTGGGGCTGAAGCTTTCTTT

len: 15
j_gene: TRBJ1-1
d_gene: TRBD1
abundance: NA
v_gene: TRBV5-1
CDR3aa: CASSQGQYQDTEAFF
CDR3nt: TGCGCCAGCAGCCAGGGACAGTACCAAGACACTGAAGCTTTCTTT

len: 15
j_gene: TRBJ2-3
d_gene: TRBD2
abundance: NA
v_gene: TRBV28
CDR3aa: CASSSGRGGTDTQYF
CDR3nt: TGTGCCAGCAGTTCCGGTCGGGGGGGCACAGATACGCAGTATTTT

len: 14
j_gene: TRBJ1-2
d_gene: NA
abundance: NA
v_gene: TRBV2
CDR3aa: CASPVREANYGYTF
CDR3nt: TGTGCCAGCCCTGTGAGGGAAGCTAACTATGGCTACACCTTC

len: 14
j_gene: TRBJ2-7
d_gene: NA
abundance: once
v_gene: TRBV2
CDR3aa: CASTLLEGPYEQYF
CDR3nt: TGTGCCAGCACCCTCCTAGAGGGGCCCTACGAGCAGTACTTC

len: 15
j_gene: TRBJ2-5
d_gene: NA
abundance: once
v_gene: TRBV13
CDR3aa: CASSPWPQDQETQYF
CDR3nt: TGTGCCAGCAGCCCTTGGCCGCAGGACCAAGAGACCCAGTACTTC

len: 13
j_gene: TRBJ2-7
d_gene: NA
abundance: NA
v_gene: TRBV30
CDR3aa: CAYLGGSSYEQYF
CDR3nt: TGTGCCTACCTGGGGGGCAGTTCCTACGAGCAGTACTTC

len: 12
j_gene: TRBJ1-4
d_gene: NA
abundance: NA
v_gene: TRBV27
CDR3aa: CASSHAGEKLFF
CDR3nt: TGTGCCAGCAGCCACGCAGGGGAAAAACTGTTTTTT

len: 13
j_gene: TRBJ2-2
d_gene: NA
abundance: NA
v_gene: TRBV29-1
CDR3aa: CSAPGSNTGELFF
CDR3nt: TGCAGCGCCCCGGGGTCGAACACCGGGGAGCTGTTTTTT

len: 13
j_gene: TRBJ1-2
d_gene: NA
abundance: few
v_gene: TRBV6-2/TRBV6-3
CDR3aa: CASSQTGNYGYTF
CDR3nt: TGTGCCAGCAGTCAGACTGGTAACTATGGCTACACCTTC